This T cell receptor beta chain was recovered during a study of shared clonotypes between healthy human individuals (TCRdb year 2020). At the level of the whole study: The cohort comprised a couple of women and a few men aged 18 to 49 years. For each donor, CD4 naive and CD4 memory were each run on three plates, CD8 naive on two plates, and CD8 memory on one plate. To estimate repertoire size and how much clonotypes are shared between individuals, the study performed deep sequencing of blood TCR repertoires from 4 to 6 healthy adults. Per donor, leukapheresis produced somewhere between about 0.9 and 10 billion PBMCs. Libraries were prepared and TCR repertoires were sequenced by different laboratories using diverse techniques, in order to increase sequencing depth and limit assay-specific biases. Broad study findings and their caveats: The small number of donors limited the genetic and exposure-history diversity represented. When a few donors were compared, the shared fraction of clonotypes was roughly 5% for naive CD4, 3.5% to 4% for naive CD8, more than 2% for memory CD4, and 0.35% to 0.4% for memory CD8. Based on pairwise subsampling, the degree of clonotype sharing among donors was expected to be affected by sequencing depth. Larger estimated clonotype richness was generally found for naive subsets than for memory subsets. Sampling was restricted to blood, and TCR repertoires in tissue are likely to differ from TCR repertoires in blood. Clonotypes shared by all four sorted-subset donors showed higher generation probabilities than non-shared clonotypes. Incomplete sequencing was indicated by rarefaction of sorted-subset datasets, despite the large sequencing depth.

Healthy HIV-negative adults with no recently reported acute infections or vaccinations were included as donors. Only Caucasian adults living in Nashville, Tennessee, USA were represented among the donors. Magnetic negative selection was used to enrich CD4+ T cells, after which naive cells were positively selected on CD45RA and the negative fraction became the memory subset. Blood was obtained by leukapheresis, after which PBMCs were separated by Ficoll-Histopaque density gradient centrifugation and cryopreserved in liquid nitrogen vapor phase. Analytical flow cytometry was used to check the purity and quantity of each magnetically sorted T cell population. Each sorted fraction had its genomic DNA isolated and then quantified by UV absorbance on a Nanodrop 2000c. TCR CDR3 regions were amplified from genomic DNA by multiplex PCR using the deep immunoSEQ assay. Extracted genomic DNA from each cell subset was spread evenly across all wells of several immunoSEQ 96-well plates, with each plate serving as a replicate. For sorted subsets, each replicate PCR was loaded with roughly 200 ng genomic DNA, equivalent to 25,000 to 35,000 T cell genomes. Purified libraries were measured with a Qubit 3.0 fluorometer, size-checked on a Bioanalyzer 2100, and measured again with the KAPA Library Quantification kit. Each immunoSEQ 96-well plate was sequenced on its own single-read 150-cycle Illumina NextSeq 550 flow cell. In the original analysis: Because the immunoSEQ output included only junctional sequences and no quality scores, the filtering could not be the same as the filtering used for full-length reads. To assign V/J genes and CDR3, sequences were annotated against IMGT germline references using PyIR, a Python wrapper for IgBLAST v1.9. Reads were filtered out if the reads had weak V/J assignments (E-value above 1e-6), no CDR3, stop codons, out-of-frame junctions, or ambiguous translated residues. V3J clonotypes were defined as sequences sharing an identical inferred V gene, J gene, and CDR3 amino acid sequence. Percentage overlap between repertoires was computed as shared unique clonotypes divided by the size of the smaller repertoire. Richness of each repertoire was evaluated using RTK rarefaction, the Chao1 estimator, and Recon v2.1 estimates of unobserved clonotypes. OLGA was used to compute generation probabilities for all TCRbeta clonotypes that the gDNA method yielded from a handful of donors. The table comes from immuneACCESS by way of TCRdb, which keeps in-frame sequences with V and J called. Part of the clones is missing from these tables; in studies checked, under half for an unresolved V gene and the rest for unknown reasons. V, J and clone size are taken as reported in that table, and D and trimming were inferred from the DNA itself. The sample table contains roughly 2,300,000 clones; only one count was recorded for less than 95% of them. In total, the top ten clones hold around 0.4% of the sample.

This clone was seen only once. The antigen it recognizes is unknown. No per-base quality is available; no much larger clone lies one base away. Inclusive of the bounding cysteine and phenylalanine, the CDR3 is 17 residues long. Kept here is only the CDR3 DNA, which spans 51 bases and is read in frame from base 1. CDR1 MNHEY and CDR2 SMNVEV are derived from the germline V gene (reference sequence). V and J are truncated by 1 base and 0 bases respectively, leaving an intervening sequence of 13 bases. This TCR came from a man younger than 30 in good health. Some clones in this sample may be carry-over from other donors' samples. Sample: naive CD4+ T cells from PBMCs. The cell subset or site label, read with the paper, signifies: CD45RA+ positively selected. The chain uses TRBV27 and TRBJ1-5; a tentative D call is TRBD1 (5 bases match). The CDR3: CASSLWGGGNSNQPQHF. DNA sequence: TGTGCCAGCAGTTTATGGGGCGGGGGGAATAGCAATCAGCCCCAGCATTTT.